The 9 T cell receptor beta chains below come from one sample, sequenced in a study of neurological immune-mediated disorders. The sample's time point: longitudinal time-point 2. TCRdb reprocessed the 5' RACE reads with MiXCR, giving one entry per CDR3 protein. The table has about 66,000 distinct CDR3 sequences, more than 8% seen once. What was sequenced was PBMCs. Receptors originate from a man aged 25 to 45 in good health.

At least ten counts were recorded for this clonotype. V is TRBV29-1 and J is TRBJ1-2; tentative D call: TRBD1 (5 bases). Trimming removed 7 bases from V and 3 bases from J, with 18 bases in between. The CDR3 sequence is 14 residues long. Germline V gene data show CDR1 as SQVTM and CDR2 as ANQGSEA. The CDR3 DNA is TGCAGCGCCCTGCGGGGTGGGGGTTACTATGGCTACACCTTC. It translates to CSALRGGGYYGYTF.

This clonotype was seen ten or more times. The chain combines TRBV5-1 with TRBJ2-2; 9 bases match TRBD1. Germline assignment: CDR1 SGHRS and CDR2 YFSETQ. The V gene end was trimmed by 0 bases and the J gene end by 5 bases; junction bases not matched to a gene: 2. The length of the CDR3 is 15 residues. The CDR3 reads CASSLGDRETGELFF. The CDR3 DNA is TGCGCCAGCAGCTTGGGGGACAGGGAGACCGGGGAGCTGTTTTTT.

This clonotype came up many times. The CDR3 is CASSHTLAGRFF. The DNA for the CDR3 is TGTGCCAGCAGCCATACACTAGCGGGAAGATTCTTC. The rearrangement links TRBV14 to TRBJ2-1, with 10 bases fitting TRBD2. This CDR3 has 12 residues. Trimming cost V 3 bases and J 16 bases; bases outside gene matches: 6. The V gene's germline CDR1 is SGHDN and CDR2 FVKESK.

This clonotype has ten or more counts. The chain has TRBV5-1 and TRBJ2-1, with 11 bases aligning to TRBD2. V was clipped by 4 bases and J by 7 bases; unmatched bases: 10. Germline V gives CDR1 SGHRS, CDR2 YFSETQ. The CDR3 totals 16 residues. The CDR3: CASSTKLAGVFNEQFF. CDR3 coding DNA: TGCGCCAGCAGCACCAAACTAGCGGGAGTATTTAATGAGCAGTTCTTC.

The chain has TRBV20-1 and TRBJ2-7; the D gene is possibly TRBD2 (6 bases). The CDR3 is 12 amino acids. CDR1 is DFQATT and CDR2 is SNEGSKA in the germline V gene (reference sequence). Trimming left V 3 bases short and J 7 bases short, with 13 bases between. The DNA of the CDR3 is TGCAGTGCTAGGGGACTCTCGGGGGAGCAGTACTTC. This sequence encodes CSARGLSGEQYF.

In its sample, this clonotype was seen many times. The J gene is TRBJ2-7, the V gene TRBV5-1; D possibly uses TRBD1 or TRBD2 (5 bases each). The V gene lost 4 bases and the J gene lost 0 bases, with 14 bases spanning the gap. This CDR3 spans 15 amino acids. CDR1 and CDR2 (germline): SGHRS, YFSETQ. The CDR3 DNA follows: TGCGCCAGCAGCGCCCGGGACCCCAGCTCCTACGAGCAGTACTTC. This gives the protein CASSARDPSSYEQYF.

The rearrangement links TRBV6-6 to TRBJ2-1, with TRBD2 identical over 9 bases. V gave up 6 bases and J gave up 1 base; unmatched junction bases: 1. Per germline, CDR1 MNHNY and CDR2 SVGAGI (reference sequence). The CDR3 is 14 residues long. CDR3 coding DNA: TGTGCCAGCAGCAGCGGGGGGTCCTACAATGAGCAGTTCTTC. It codes for CASSSGGSYNEQFF.

This clonotype was detected ten times or more. The V gene is TRBV28, the J gene TRBJ1-1; TRBD1 is a possible D gene (5 bases). There are 14 residues in the CDR3. Germline CDR1 and CDR2: MDHEN and SYDVKM. With 5 bases removed from V and 5 bases from J, the gap between germline ends came to 15 bases. The CDR3 here is CASSLVGGYTEAFF. The CDR3 region has the DNA TGTGCCAGCAGTCTGGTGGGGGGGTATACTGAAGCTTTCTTT.

This clonotype was seen many times. The rearrangement uses TRBV18 and TRBJ2-3; D is undetermined. Germline CDR1 KGHSH, CDR2 LQKENI. V was shortened by 0 bases and J by 2 bases, with 3 bases between the two germline ends. The CDR3 is 13 residues long. As DNA, the CDR3 is TGTGCCAGCTCACCACCGGTCACAGATACGCAGTATTTT. Translated, it gives CASSPPVTDTQYF.